Listed here are 21 T cell receptor beta chains from one sample, sequenced in a study of blood T cell repertoires in COVID-19. Method: immunoSEQ multiplex PCR; TCRdb's copy keeps in-frame clones and lacks some. The sample lists 80,000 to 95,000 clones; around 90% were seen once. Sequences were obtained from peripheral blood. The receptors come from a man in his 70s with acute or convalescent COVID-19.

The CDR3 protein is CASSLLQGPLNEQFF. The CDR3 DNA reads as TGTGCCAGCAGCTTGTTACAGGGGCCCCTCAATGAGCAGTTCTTC. The V call is TRBV5-6, the J call TRBJ2-1; 7 positions match TRBD1. Losses at the gene ends were 1 base for V and 6 bases for J; bases not matched to a gene: 7. The CDR3 has 15 residues. Germline V gives CDR1 SGHDT, CDR2 YYEEEE.

V gene TRBV5-3 combines with J gene TRBJ1-5; D remains unclear. TRBV5-3 is annotated as an ORF whose role is uncertain. The V and J ends lost 2 bases and 3 bases respectively, with 15 bases between them. The CDR3 covers 16 residues. Here the CDR3 DNA reads TGTGCCAGAAGCTTTGTACCCACATTTAACAATCAGCCCCAGCATTTT. It is translated as CARSFVPTFNNQPQHF.

The chain joins TRBV5-1 to TRBJ2-1, with 7 bases fitting TRBD2. The CDR3 length is 12 residues. The V gene's germline CDR1 is SGHRS and CDR2 YFSETQ. V shed 2 bases, J shed 15 bases, and the junction held 8 bases outside the gene matches. In nucleotides, the CDR3 is TGCGCCAGCAGCTTTCGCGGGAGTTGGCTGTTCTTC. Translated: CASSFRGSWLFF. Complete variable domain (other parts from reference TRBV5-1 and TRBJ2-1): KAGVTQTPRYLIKTRGQQVTLSCSPISGHRSVSWYQQTPGQGLQFLFEYFSETQRNKGNFPGRFSGRQFSNSRSEMNVSTLELGDSALYLCASSFRGSWLFFGPGTRLTVL.

The genes are TRBV18 and TRBJ1-2; a possible D gene is TRBD1 (6 bases). The CDR3 runs 14 residues. Trimming shortened V by 3 bases and J by 3 bases, and 11 bases separated the two germline ends. Per germline, CDR1 KGHSH and CDR2 LQKENI. The DNA for the CDR3 is TGTGCCAGCTCACCGTCACCAGGGGACTATGGCTACACCTTC. Translation gives CASSPSPGDYGYTF.

This clone occurred once. The chain combines TRBV7-9 with TRBJ2-1; D gene unclear. There are 11 residues in the CDR3. Germline V lookup: CDR1 SEHNR, CDR2 FQNEAQ (reference sequence). The DNA for the CDR3 is TGTGCTACGTCTACTTACAATGAGCAGTTCTTC. Translated, it gives CATSTYNEQFF.

The V gene is TRBV5-1, the J gene TRBJ2-2; 7 nucleotides align to TRBD2. The junction had 8 bases not matched to a gene; V was cut back by 4 bases and J by 2 bases. The CDR3 is made up of 16 amino acids. Germline CDR1 and CDR2: SGHRS and YFSETQ. The CDR3, as DNA: TGCGCCAGCAGCAAGGAGGCTAGCGGTAACACCGGGGAGCTGTTTTTT. This encodes CASSKEASGNTGELFF.

This rearrangement joins TRBV6-5 to TRBJ1-6, with D maybe TRBD1 (6 bases). CDR1 is MNHEY, CDR2 SVGAGI, per germline. The CDR3 runs 14 residues. The V end lost 7 bases, the J end lost 10 bases, and 17 bases lay between the germline ends. The CDR3 sequence is CASTRDNSGSPLHF. Here the CDR3 DNA reads TGTGCCAGCACCCGGGACAATTCTGGGTCACCCCTCCACTTT.

The rearrangement links TRBV28 to TRBJ1-2; D possibly corresponds to TRBD1 (5 bases). CDR1 and CDR2 (germline): MDHEN, SYDVKM. Trimming took off 6 bases at V and 5 bases at J, with 16 bases between the two ends. The CDR3 covers 14 residues. In DNA form, the CDR3 reads TGTGCCAGCAGAACGGGGGACGGAAAGTATGGCTACACCTTC. It yields the protein CASRTGDGKYGYTF.

The CDR3 nucleotides read TGTGCCAGCAGCTTAGGTGGGACAGGGACGGCTCGAGGCTACACCTTC. It codes for CASSLGGTGTARGYTF. The chain combines TRBV7-9 with TRBJ1-2; 9 nucleotides line up with TRBD1. Germline V gives CDR1 SEHNR, CDR2 FQNEAQ (reference sequence). J lost 8 bases, V lost 1 base, and 11 bases had no gene match. The CDR3 runs to 16 residues.

The CDR3 loop is CASSLRTGELFF. CDR3 sequence (DNA): TGTGCCAGCAGTTTGAGGACCGGGGAGCTGTTTTTT. The V gene is TRBV27, the J gene TRBJ2-2; D remains unclear. Trimming took off 3 bases at V and 5 bases at J, with 4 bases between the two ends. The CDR3 has 12 residues. Germline-derived CDR1 and CDR2 are MNHEY and SMNVEV (reference sequence).

J is TRBJ1-1 and V is TRBV5-1; 7 bases are a match to TRBD1. V gave up 4 bases and J gave up 5 bases; unmatched junction bases: 14. Per germline, CDR1 SGHRS and CDR2 YFSETQ. This CDR3 is 16 amino acids long. This chain's CDR3 is CASSLRQGGEATEAFF. The CDR3 region has the DNA TGCGCCAGCAGCCTCAGACAGGGAGGAGAAGCGACTGAAGCTTTCTTT.

The J gene is TRBJ1-5, the V gene TRBV18, with 9 bases aligning to TRBD1. V lost 0 bases and J lost 2; bases outside the gene matches: 2. Germline CDR1 is KGHSH and CDR2 is LQKENI. The CDR3 consists of 16 residues. This CDR3 is CASSPPRTGGNQPQHF. The CDR3 DNA is TGTGCCAGCTCACCACCCAGGACAGGGGGCAATCAGCCCCAGCATTTT.

The gene calls are TRBV11-2 and TRBJ1-6; D unclear. CDR1 is SGHAT, CDR2 FQNNGV, per germline. V lost 1 base and J lost 9, with 4 bases in between. The CDR3 length is 12 residues. CDR3 loop: CASSLAGSPLHF. In DNA form, the CDR3 reads TGTGCCAGCAGCTTAGCAGGTTCACCCCTCCACTTT.

The V gene is TRBV6-2 or TRBV6-3, the J gene TRBJ1-5; TRBD1 agrees at 10 bases. The CDR3 spans 19 residues. The V gene's germline CDR1 is MNHEY and CDR2 SVGEGT. V trimming: 5 bases; J trimming: 3 bases; junction bases outside the gene matches: 16. The CDR3 DNA sequence: TGTGCCAGCAGTGCGGTTTGGGACAGGGGAGGAGTAGCCAATCAGCCCCAGCATTTT. Its protein product is CASSAVWDRGGVANQPQHF.

This clone was seen a handful of times. This chain uses TRBV24-1 with TRBJ2-1; 13 bases match TRBD2. The CDR3 spans 16 residues. Germline loops: CDR1 KGHDR, CDR2 SFDVKD. J lost 8 bases, V lost 3 bases, and 6 bases had no gene match. The CDR3 bases are TGTGCCACCAGTGATCGGACTAGCGGGAGTAGGGATGAGCAGTTCTTC. The encoded protein is CATSDRTSGSRDEQFF.

The table lists this clone with a few counts. For the CDR3, the DNA is TGTGCCACCAGCAGTAGACTAGCGGGAGGACCTATTGAGCAGTTCTTC. This encodes CATSSRLAGGPIEQFF. The J gene is TRBJ2-1, the V gene TRBV15; 13 bases map to TRBD2. V gave up 3 bases and J gave up 9 bases; unmatched junction bases: 8. Per the germline V gene, CDR1 is LNHNV and CDR2 is YYDKDF (reference sequence). The CDR3 extends over 16 amino acids.

This chain connects TRBV29-1 to TRBJ2-5; a possible D gene is TRBD1 (6 bases). Per the germline V gene, CDR1 is SQVTM and CDR2 is ANQGSEA. CDR3 length: 11 amino acids. Trimming removed 8 bases at V and 3 bases at J, with 10 bases between. The CDR3, as DNA: TGCAGCATAGGACAGAAAGAGACCCAGTACTTC. Translation gives CSIGQKETQYF.

The chain carries TRBV5-8 and TRBJ1-6; 7 nucleotides line up with TRBD1. The CDR3 contains 14 residues. With 1 base clipped from V and 8 bases from J, the junction kept 3 bases outside the gene matches. Germline V CDR1 and CDR2: SGHTS, YDEGEE. This CDR3 reads CASSLNRGYSPLHF. The CDR3 nucleotides read TGTGCCAGCAGCTTGAACAGGGGTTATTCACCCCTCCACTTT. The complete variable domain, with remaining parts taken from reference TRBV5-8 and TRBJ1-6, reads EAGVTQSPTHLIKTRGQQATLRCSPISGHTSVYWYQQALGLGLQFLLWYDEGEERNRGNFPPRFSGRQFPNYSSELNVNALELEDSALYLCASSLNRGYSPLHFGNGTRLTVT.

The chain joins TRBV5-1 to TRBJ2-3; 11 nucleotides match TRBD2. The CDR3 totals 15 residues. Germline V gene lookup returns CDR1 SGHRS and CDR2 YFSETQ. V was pared by 4 bases and J by 2 bases, with 3 bases of the junction left unmatched. CDR3 nucleotides: TGCGCCAGCAGCATAGCGGGAGGGCCCACAGATACGCAGTATTTT. As protein: CASSIAGGPTDTQYF. The whole variable domain, filled in from reference TRBV5-1 and TRBJ2-3, reads KAGVTQTPRYLIKTRGQQVTLSCSPISGHRSVSWYQQTPGQGLQFLFEYFSETQRNKGNFPGRFSGRQFSNSRSEMNVSTLELGDSALYLCASSIAGGPTDTQYFGPGTRLTVL.

The chain links TRBV19 to TRBJ2-1; TRBD1 might be the D (6 bases). The length of the CDR3 is 15 residues. Germline CDR1 is LNHDA and CDR2 is SQIVND (reference sequence). V was trimmed by 5 bases and J by 8 bases, leaving 19 bases between them. The CDR3 nucleotides read TGTGCCAGTAGTTACGGACAGATCCTACGGGATGAGCAGTTCTTC. Translation: CASSYGQILRDEQFF.

This clone appeared a single time. The chain has TRBV7-9 and TRBJ2-1; 9 positions match TRBD2. CDR3 length: 14 residues. J lost 7 bases, V lost 5 bases, and 6 bases had no gene match. Germline CDR1 is SEHNR and CDR2 is FQNEAQ (reference sequence). The CDR3: CASSSRLAENEQFF. The DNA of the CDR3 is TGTGCCAGCAGCAGCCGACTAGCGGAGAATGAGCAGTTCTTC.